These 26 T cell receptor beta chains came from one sample sequenced in a study of blood T cell repertoires in COVID-19. TCRdb keeps only in-frame clones here, not all; method: immunoSEQ multiplex PCR. The sample shows some 100,000 clones, about nine tenths of them seen only once. The specimen was peripheral blood. These receptors were obtained from a man in his forties or fifties with active COVID-19.

The chain couples TRBV30 to TRBJ1-2; TRBD1 agrees at 12 bases. The junction had 12 bases not matched to a gene; V was cut back by 8 bases and J by 2 bases. The CDR3 consists of 16 residues. CDR1 GTSNPN and CDR2 SVGIG come from the germline V gene (reference sequence). CDR3 sequence: CAQGGTGGSGNYGYTF. The CDR3 coding sequence is TGTGCCCAAGGTGGGACAGGGGGCTCAGGGAACTATGGCTACACCTTC. The full variable domain, rest sourced from reference TRBV30 and TRBJ1-2, is SQTIHQWPATLVQPVGSPLSLECTVEGTSNPNLYWYRQAAGRGLQLLFYSVGIGQISSEVPQNLSASRPQDRQFILSSKKLLLSDSGFYLCAQGGTGGSGNYGYTFGSGTRLTVV.

The rearrangement joins TRBV5-4 to TRBJ2-7; possible D gene TRBD2, 6 bases. Germline V lookup: CDR1 SGHNT, CDR2 YYREEE (reference sequence). V lost 4 bases and J 1 base, leaving 12 bases between the germline ends. The CDR3 has 14 amino acids. DNA for the CDR3: TGTGCCAGCAGCCCTGGCGGGGAATCCTACGAGCAGTACTTC. Encoded protein: CASSPGGESYEQYF.

Here the CDR3 DNA reads TGCAGCGTTGGTCCTAGCGGGAGGGCCGGCACAGATACGCAGTATTTT. Translated, it gives CSVGPSGRAGTDTQYF. The chain combines TRBV29-1 with TRBJ2-3, with 12 positions matching TRBD2. The CDR3 loop spans 16 amino acids. V shed 4 bases and J 1 base; nucleotides not matched to a gene: 6. CDR1 and CDR2 from the germline V gene are SQVTM and ANQGSEA.

The chain employs TRBV14 and TRBJ1-4; 9 nucleotides line up with TRBD1. The CDR3 is 16 amino acids. The ends lost 4 bases at V and 8 bases at J; junction bases unmatched: 11. Per the germline V gene, CDR1 is SGHDN and CDR2 is FVKESK. Here the CDR3 DNA reads TGTGCCAGCAGCCGAGCACCGGGGACAGGGATCGAAAAACTGTTTTTT. Protein product: CASSRAPGTGIEKLFF.

The chain joins TRBV10-2 to TRBJ2-2; tentatively, D is TRBD2 (6 bases). Between the trimmed V and J ends, which lost 5 bases and 7 bases, there was a span of 8 bases. The CDR3 consists of 12 residues. CDR1 WSHSY and CDR2 SAAADI come from the germline V gene. CDR3 bases: TGCGCCAGCAGTCGGGGGAGCGGGGAGCTGTTTTTT. It encodes CASSRGSGELFF.

This clone turned up a few times. The chain recombines TRBV28 with TRBJ1-1; D is unresolved. The CDR3 spans 11 residues. Germline assignment: CDR1 MDHEN and CDR2 SYDVKM. Deletions cut 5 bases from V and 11 bases from J, with 12 bases between. CDR3 in amino acids: CASSETRRAFF. CDR3 in DNA: TGTGCCAGCAGTGAGACCCGGCGGGCTTTCTTT.

The chain links TRBV6-5 to TRBJ2-1; TRBD1 is a possible D gene (6 bases). Deletions cut 6 bases from V and 6 bases from J, with 15 bases between. The CDR3 covers 14 residues. Germline CDR1 reads MNHEY; CDR2 reads SVGAGI. As DNA, the CDR3 is TGTGCCAGCAGCACAGGGAACATATTCAATGAGCAGTTCTTC. It yields the protein CASSTGNIFNEQFF.

J is TRBJ2-1 and V is TRBV5-5, with 10 positions matching TRBD2. V gave up 1 base and J gave up 7 bases; unmatched junction bases: 8. CDR1 and CDR2 from the germline V gene are SGHKS and YYEKEE (reference sequence). This CDR3 spans 16 amino acids. CDR3 DNA sequence: TGTGCCAGCAGCTTGTTCCTAGCGGGAGTAGGTAATGAGCAGTTCTTC. Its protein is CASSLFLAGVGNEQFF.

The chain carries TRBV19 and TRBJ1-2, with 9 positions matching TRBD1. CDR3 size: 14 residues. Germline V gene sequence: CDR1 LNHDA, CDR2 SQIVND (reference sequence). After removal of 5 bases from V and 7 bases from J, the junction contained 8 bases not matched to a gene. CDR3 sequence reads: CASSVRQGDFGYTF. CDR3 DNA: TGTGCCAGTAGTGTGCGACAGGGGGACTTTGGCTACACCTTC.

The chain carries TRBV19 and TRBJ2-2; D is perhaps TRBD2 (6 bases). Germline CDR1 reads LNHDA; CDR2 reads SQIVND (reference sequence). The CDR3 consists of 16 residues. The V end was cut by 5 bases, the J end by 0 bases, with 13 bases between. CDR3 amino acids: CASSPRGTANTGELFF. The CDR3 bases are TGTGCCAGTAGTCCCCGGGGGACTGCGAACACCGGGGAGCTGTTTTTT. The full variable domain, in which reference TRBV19 and TRBJ2-2 provide the parts outside the CDR3, is DGGITQSPKYLFRKEGQNVTLSCEQNLNHDAMYWYRQDPGQGLRLIYYSQIVNDFQKGDIAEGYSVSREKKESFPLTVTSAQKNPTAFYLCASSPRGTANTGELFFGEGSRLTVL.

The rearrangement links TRBV6-5 to TRBJ2-2, with D possibly matching TRBD1 (6 bases). With 7 bases removed from V and 0 bases from J, the gap between germline ends came to 9 bases. Germline V gives CDR1 MNHEY, CDR2 SVGAGI. This CDR3 is 14 amino acids long. CDR3 bases: TGTGCCAGCAACCGGGACACGAACACCGGGGAGCTGTTTTTT. This translates into CASNRDTNTGELFF.

This chain links TRBV7-2 with TRBJ2-5; TRBD1 is a possible D gene (5 bases). The CDR3 has 14 amino acids. From germline, CDR1 is SGHTA and CDR2 FQGNSA. The V end lost 5 bases, the J end lost 5 bases, and 15 bases lay between the germline ends. The CDR3 DNA is TGTGCCAGCAGCCAGGGAAGTCCTCCTGAGACCCAGTACTTC. This codes for CASSQGSPPETQYF.

The genes are TRBV7-2 and TRBJ1-2, with D possibly being TRBD1 (6 bases). Trimming removed 5 bases from V and 7 bases from J, with 20 bases in between. CDR1 and CDR2 from the germline V gene are SGHTA and FQGNSA. The CDR3 spans 15 residues. In DNA form, the CDR3 reads TGTGCCAGCAGCATTTTACTACAGGGACCCAGTGGCTACACCTTC. Translating it yields CASSILLQGPSGYTF.

The chain carries TRBV25-1 and TRBJ1-6; 8 positions agree with TRBD1. V lost 6 bases and J lost 9; bases outside the gene matches: 1. The germline gives CDR1 MGHDK, CDR2 SYGVNS. CDR3 length equals 12 residues. The CDR3 sequence is CASSGQGSPLHF. The CDR3 nucleotides are TGTGCCAGCAGCGGACAGGGTTCACCCCTCCACTTT.

CDR3 coding DNA: TGTGCCAGCAGGATTACAGGCCTCAGCAATCAGCCCCAGCATTTT. This gives the protein CASRITGLSNQPQHF. The chain links TRBV6-5 to TRBJ1-5; possibly TRBD1 for D (5 bases). V dropped 6 bases and J dropped 1 base, with 13 bases sitting between them. Germline loops: CDR1 MNHEY, CDR2 SVGAGI. This CDR3 region has 15 residues.

The chain is built from TRBV27 and TRBJ1-3, with D possibly TRBD1 on 5 matching bases. CDR3 length: 15 residues. V was trimmed by 2 bases and J by 2 bases, leaving 10 bases between them. From germline, CDR1 is MNHEY and CDR2 SMNVEV (reference sequence). Written as DNA, the CDR3 is TGTGCCAGCAGTTTAGACAGATCGGCTGGAAACACCATATATTTT. Protein sequence: CASSLDRSAGNTIYF.

In DNA form, the CDR3 reads TGTGCCAGCAGTGATAACAGGGGCGCAGGGACCCAGTACTTC. Amino acids: CASSDNRGAGTQYF. The chain has TRBV6-1 and TRBJ2-5; 7 nucleotides align to TRBD1. Trimming at V came to 3 bases and at J to 7 bases, leaving 8 bases not matched to a gene. CDR1 and CDR2 (germline): MNHNS, SASEGT. The CDR3 is 14 residues long.

This clone was detected only a few times. J is TRBJ1-3 and V is TRBV5-1, with 7 bases identical to TRBD1. CDR3 length: 15 residues. Germline CDR1 and CDR2: SGHRS and YFSETQ. The V segment lost 4 bases and the J segment 0 bases; nucleotides outside the gene matches: 4. The CDR3 sequence is CASSRDSGSGNTIYF. The CDR3 region has the DNA TGCGCCAGCAGCCGGGACAGCGGCTCTGGAAACACCATATATTTT.

The rearrangement links TRBV4-2 to TRBJ2-3; D possibly corresponds to TRBD2 (5 bases). CDR1 is LGHNA, CDR2 YNFKEQ, per germline. This CDR3 has 16 residues. V lost 5 bases and J 0 bases, leaving 15 bases between the germline ends. The CDR3 region is CASSARSGVSTDTQYF. CDR3 nucleotide sequence: TGTGCCAGCAGCGCGCGGAGCGGAGTTAGCACAGATACGCAGTATTTT.

V gene TRBV12-5 combines with J gene TRBJ1-6; possibly TRBD1 for D (5 bases). Germline assignment: CDR1 LGHNT and CDR2 FRNRAP. The CDR3 has 12 amino acids. V lost 6 bases and J lost 9, with 9 bases in between. DNA for the CDR3: TGTGCTAGTGGCAGGGATGCTTCACCCCTCCACTTT. It is translated as CASGRDASPLHF. The entire variable domain, with the rest obtained from reference TRBV12-5 and TRBJ1-6, is as follows: DARVTQTPRHKVTEMGQEVTMRCQPILGHNTVFWYRQTMMQGLELLAYFRNRAPLDDSGMPKDRFSAEMPDATLATLKIQPSEPRDSAVYFCASGRDASPLHFGNGTRLTVT.

Only one count was recorded for this clone. The chain carries TRBV4-1 and TRBJ2-3; TRBD2 matches at 11 bases. The CDR3 is 17 residues long. From germline, CDR1 is MGHRA and CDR2 YSYEKL. J lost 6 bases, V lost 1 base, and 9 bases had no gene match. CDR3 DNA: TGCGCCAGCAGCCAAGTCCTAACTAGCGGGAGAGCCGATACGCAGTATTTT. Its translation is CASSQVLTSGRADTQYF.

The chain has TRBV18 and TRBJ2-1; tentative D call: TRBD2 (7 bases). This CDR3 has 13 residues. V gave up 3 bases and J gave up 9 bases, with 12 bases separating them. The germline CDR1 and CDR2 sequences are KGHSH and LQKENI. The CDR3 DNA sequence: TGTGCCAGCTCACCCCCGGGGGGCCCTGAGCAGTTCTTC. This translates into CASSPPGGPEQFF.

This sequence joins TRBV11-2 and TRBJ1-1, with a possible D match to TRBD1 (5 bases). Germline CDR1 reads SGHAT; CDR2 reads FQNNGV. This CDR3 contains 14 residues. V lost 2 bases and J lost 1, with 8 bases in between. CDR3 bases: TGTGCCAGCAGCTTACACAGGAGGAACACTGAAGCTTTCTTT. This encodes CASSLHRRNTEAFF.

The chain carries TRBV2 and TRBJ2-7; D perhaps matches TRBD1 (7 bases). The CDR3 is made up of 16 amino acids. V was clipped by 3 bases and J by 7 bases, with 22 bases between them. CDR1 and CDR2 (germline): SNHLY, FYNNEI. CDR3 in amino acids: CASSDMGLGGREEQYF. The DNA for the CDR3 is TGTGCCAGCAGTGATATGGGTTTAGGGGGCCGGGAGGAGCAGTACTTC. Using reference TRBV2 and TRBJ2-7 for the parts outside the CDR3, the full variable domain is EPEVTQTPSHQVTQMGQEVILRCVPISNHLYFYWYRQILGQKVEFLVSFYNNEISEKSEIFDDQFSVERPDGSNFTLKIRSTKLEDSAMYFCASSDMGLGGREEQYFGPGTRLTVT.

This clone was seen only once. The chain uses TRBV3-1 (or the pseudogene TRBV3-2) and TRBJ2-3, with TRBD2 as a possible D gene (5 bases). The length of the CDR3 is 14 residues. CDR1 and CDR2 (germline): LGHDT, YNNKEL (reference sequence). The V and J ends lost 2 bases and 3 bases respectively, with 9 bases between them. The CDR3 sequence is CASSQSSGTDTQYF. CDR3 sequence (DNA): TGTGCCAGCAGCCAATCGTCGGGGACAGATACGCAGTATTTT.

The CDR3 nucleotides are TGTGCCAGCAGCTTAACCTCCCCTATTCATACGCAGTATTTT. It is translated as CASSLTSPIHTQYF. J is TRBJ2-3 and V is TRBV7-8; D is unclear. The germline V gene has CDR1 SGHVS and CDR2 FQNEAQ. The germline V and J ends were trimmed by 2 bases and 7 bases, with 13 bases remaining between them. The CDR3 is 14 residues long.